The T cell receptor (beta chain) under discussion was sequenced for a study of blood T cell repertoires in COVID-19. In the study overall: In each case, the material was cDNA or gDNA derived from T cells, B-cell-depleted T cells, or PBMCs.

Methods used by the authors: Estimation of nucleated cell counts was performed using reference gene primer amplification. Method: immunoSEQ multiplex PCR; TCRdb's copy keeps in-frame clones and lacks some. D and trimming come from the DNA, and the V and J calls and clone size come from that table. This table holds around 270,000 clones, about 88% found once. Per germline, CDR1 SGHNT and CDR2 YENEEA. The V end was cut by 5 bases, the J end by 6 bases, with 13 bases between. The length of the CDR3 is 14 residues. This rearrangement joins TRBV11-3 to TRBJ2-2; weak D call: TRBD2 (5 bases). The clonotype comes from a man younger than 45 with active or convalescent COVID-19. The sequenced sample consisted of peripheral blood. The CDR3: CASSRNEGSGELFF. As DNA, the CDR3 is TGTGCCAGCAGCCGAAACGAGGGCTCCGGGGAGCTGTTTTTT. The full variable domain, its missing parts supplied by reference TRBV11-3 and TRBJ2-2, is EAGVVQSPRYKIIEKKQPVAFWCNPISGHNTLYWYLQNLGQGPELLIRYENEEAVDDSQLPKDRFSAERLKGVDSTLKIQPAELGDSAVYLCASSRNEGSGELFFGEGSRLTVL.